This note documents a single T cell receptor (beta chain) sequence. Its specificity is unknown. The data originate from a study of regulatory T cells in long-lasting Graves disease. Overall study: Over-5-year antithyroid drug use with positive TSH receptor antibodies defined persistent Graves' disease in the study. The study's findings and limits: TRBV28, TRBJ1-2 and TRBJ2-5 were segments that persistent disease favored. Persistent Graves' patients showed less TCR diversity than newly diagnosed patients showed. A greater number of public clonotypes (approximately 2,500) was shared by persistent patients than by new patients (over 900).

CDR3 length: 15 amino acids. J lost 4 bases, V lost 6 bases, and 7 bases had no gene match. From germline, CDR1 is MDHEN and CDR2 SYDVKM. Sequencing libraries for TCR beta were prepared with iRepertoire HTBI primers and Arm-PCR of CDR3 regions. From the multiplex PCR reads, TCRdb called clonotypes with MiXCR, one entry per CDR3 protein. The profile covers about 430,000 distinct CDR3 sequences, with around 20% appearing a single time and over 11% taken by the ten largest. As for time point: persistent/refractory GD, antithyroid drugs over 5 years with positive TRAb. Isolated PBMC RNA provided the starting material for the TCR library.

Source: peripheral blood mononuclear cells (PBMCs), taken when the disease was refractory, from a patient treated with antithyroid drugs. The chain links TRBV28 to TRBJ2-1; TRBD2 agrees at 9 bases. This receptor was obtained from a female donor with Graves disease. Here the CDR3 DNA reads TGTGCCAGCAGCCCGGTAGCGGGAGAATACAATGAGCAGTTCTTC. Protein sequence: CASSPVAGEYNEQFF.